One sample yielded the 4 T cell receptor beta chains listed below, sequenced in a study of T-cell memory formation after mild COVID-19. TCRdb used MiXCR to reprocess the 5' RACE reads, holding one entry per CDR3 protein. This table has roughly 450,000 distinct CDR3 sequences, roughly 18% appearing once. Sequenced input: PBMCs or a T cell subset sorted from them (not recorded which). The receptor source for this set is an adult woman who had mild COVID-19 (a few samples of this study predate the infection). Cell type and time point are not known.

V usage is TRBV19 and J usage is TRBJ1-1; 8 nucleotides align to TRBD1. The CDR3 consists of 14 residues. Germline assignment: CDR1 LNHDA and CDR2 SQIVND (reference sequence). Trimming took 3 bases from V and 6 from J; bases not matched to a gene: 6. CDR3 sequence reads: CASSIGQGKAEAFF. CDR3 nucleotides: TGTGCCAGTAGTATCGGACAGGGTAAGGCTGAAGCTTTCTTT.

This clonotype was seen at least ten times. V and J are TRBV29-1 and TRBJ2-1, with 8 bases matching TRBD2. J was trimmed by 2 bases and V by 7 bases; bases with no gene match: 4. The CDR3 extends over 13 amino acids. Germline assignment: CDR1 SQVTM and CDR2 ANQGSEA. In DNA form, the CDR3 reads TGCAGCGCCTGGACTAGCCCCTACAATGAGCAGTTCTTC. This sequence encodes CSAWTSPYNEQFF.

This clonotype turned up a few times. V usage is TRBV12-3 or TRBV12-4 and J usage is TRBJ2-2; D ambiguous. This CDR3 has 14 residues. V lost 3 bases to trimming and J lost 6 bases, with 11 bases between them. The CDR3 here is CASSFGGISGELFF. DNA for the CDR3: TGTGCCAGCAGTTTTGGTGGGATTTCCGGGGAGCTGTTTTTT.

The gene calls are TRBV6-5 and TRBJ1-6, with 10 bases aligning to TRBD1. V was clipped by 4 bases and J by 9 bases; unmatched bases: 12. Germline CDR1 MNHEY, CDR2 SVGAGI. The CDR3 length is 17 residues. The CDR3: CASSSGQGSRSRSPLHF. The CDR3 DNA sequence: TGTGCCAGCAGTTCGGGACAGGGGAGTCGTAGCCGTTCACCCCTCCACTTT.